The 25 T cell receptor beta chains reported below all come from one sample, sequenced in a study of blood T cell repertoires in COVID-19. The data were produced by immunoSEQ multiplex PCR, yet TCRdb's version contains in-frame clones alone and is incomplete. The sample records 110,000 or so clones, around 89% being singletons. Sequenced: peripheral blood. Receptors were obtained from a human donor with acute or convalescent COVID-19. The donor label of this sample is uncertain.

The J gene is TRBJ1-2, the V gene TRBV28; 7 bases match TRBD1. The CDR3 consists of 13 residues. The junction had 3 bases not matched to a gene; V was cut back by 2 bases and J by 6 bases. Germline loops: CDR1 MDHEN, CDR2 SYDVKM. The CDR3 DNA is TGTGCCAGCAGTTTAGGGCAGGGGGATGGCTACACCTTC. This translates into CASSLGQGDGYTF.

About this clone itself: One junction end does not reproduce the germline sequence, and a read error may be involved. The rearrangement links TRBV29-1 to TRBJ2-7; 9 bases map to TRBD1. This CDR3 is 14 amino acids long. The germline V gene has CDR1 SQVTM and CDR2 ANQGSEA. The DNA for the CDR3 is TGCAGCGTGGAAGGGACAGGGCCTCTTTACGAGCAGTACTTC. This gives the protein CSVEGTGPLYEQYF.

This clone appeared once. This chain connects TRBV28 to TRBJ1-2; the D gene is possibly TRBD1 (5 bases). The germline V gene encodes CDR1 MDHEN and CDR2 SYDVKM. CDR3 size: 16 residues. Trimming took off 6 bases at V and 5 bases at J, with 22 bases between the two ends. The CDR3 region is CASRPRGTRGGYGYTF. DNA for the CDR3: TGTGCCAGCAGGCCCCGGGGGACGCGAGGAGGATATGGCTACACCTTC.

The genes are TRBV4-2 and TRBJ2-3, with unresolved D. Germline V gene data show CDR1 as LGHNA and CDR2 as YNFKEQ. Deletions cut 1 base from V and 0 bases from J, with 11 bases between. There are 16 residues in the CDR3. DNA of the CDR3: TGTGCCAGCAGCCAAGTTTCCGGGTCTAGCACAGATACGCAGTATTTT. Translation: CASSQVSGSSTDTQYF.

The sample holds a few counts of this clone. DNA for the CDR3: TGCGCCAGCAGCTTTATAATGACAGGCACAGATACGCAGTATTTT. Translated: CASSFIMTGTDTQYF. The gene calls are TRBV10-1 and TRBJ2-3, with a tentative D call TRBD1 (5 bases). Germline-derived CDR1 and CDR2 are WNHNN and SYGVQD (reference sequence). V dropped 6 bases and J dropped 1 base, with 14 bases sitting between them. This CDR3 has 15 residues.

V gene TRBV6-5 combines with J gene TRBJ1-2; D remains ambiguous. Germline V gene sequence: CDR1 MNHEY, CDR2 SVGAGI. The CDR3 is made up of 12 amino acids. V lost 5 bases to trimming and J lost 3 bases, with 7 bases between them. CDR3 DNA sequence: TGTGCCAGCAGTCCCCAGGACTATGGCTACACCTTC. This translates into CASSPQDYGYTF.

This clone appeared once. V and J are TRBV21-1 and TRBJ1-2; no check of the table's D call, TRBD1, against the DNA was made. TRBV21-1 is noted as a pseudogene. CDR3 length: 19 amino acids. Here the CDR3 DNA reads TGTGCCAGCAGCAAAAAACCGGGACACGTTATGTCGGGGCGCTATGGCTACACCTTC. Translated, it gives CASSKKPGHVMSGRYGYTF.

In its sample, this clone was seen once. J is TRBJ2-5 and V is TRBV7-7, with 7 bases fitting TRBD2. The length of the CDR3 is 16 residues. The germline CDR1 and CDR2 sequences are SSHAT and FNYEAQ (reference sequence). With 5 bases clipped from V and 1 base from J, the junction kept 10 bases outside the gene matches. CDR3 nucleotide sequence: TGTGCCAGCAGCCCCGGGGTAGCGGGTACCCAAGAGACCCAGTACTTC. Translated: CASSPGVAGTQETQYF.

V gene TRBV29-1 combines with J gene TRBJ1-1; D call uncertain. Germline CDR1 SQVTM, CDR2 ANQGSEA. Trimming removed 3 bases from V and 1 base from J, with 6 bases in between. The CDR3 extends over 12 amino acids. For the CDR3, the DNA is TGCAGCGTTGATGGCAGGAACACTGAAGCTTTCTTT. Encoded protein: CSVDGRNTEAFF.

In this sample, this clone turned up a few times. The CDR3 is CAWSRGSPYNSPLHF. CDR3 DNA sequence: TGTGCCTGGAGTAGGGGCAGCCCCTATAATTCACCCCTCCACTTT. The chain links TRBV30 to TRBJ1-6, with D maybe TRBD1 (5 bases). There are 15 residues in the CDR3. Germline CDR1 reads GTSNPN; CDR2 reads SVGIG (reference sequence). V was clipped by 2 bases and J by 2 bases, with 10 bases between them.

CDR3 sequence (DNA): TGCGCCAGCAGCCAATACGGACAGGGACGCACTGAAGCTTTCTTT. It yields the protein CASSQYGQGRTEAFF. The V gene is TRBV5-1, the J gene TRBJ1-1; 8 bases match TRBD1. The CDR3 length is 15 residues. The J segment lost 4 bases and the V segment lost 4 bases, leaving 9 bases of the junction unmatched. CDR1 SGHRS and CDR2 YFSETQ come from the germline V gene.

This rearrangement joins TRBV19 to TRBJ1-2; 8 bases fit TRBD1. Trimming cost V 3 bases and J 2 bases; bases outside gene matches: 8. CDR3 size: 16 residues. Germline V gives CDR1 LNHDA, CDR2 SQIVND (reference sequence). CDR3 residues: CASSIHRTGSNYGYTF. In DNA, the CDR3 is TGTGCCAGTAGTATCCACAGGACAGGGTCGAACTATGGCTACACCTTC.

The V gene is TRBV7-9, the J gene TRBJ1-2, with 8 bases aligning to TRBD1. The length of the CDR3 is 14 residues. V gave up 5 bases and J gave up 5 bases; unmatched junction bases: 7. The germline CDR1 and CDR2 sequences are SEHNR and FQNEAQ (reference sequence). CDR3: CASSNPDRAYGYTF. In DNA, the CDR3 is TGTGCCAGCAGCAACCCGGACAGGGCATATGGCTACACCTTC.

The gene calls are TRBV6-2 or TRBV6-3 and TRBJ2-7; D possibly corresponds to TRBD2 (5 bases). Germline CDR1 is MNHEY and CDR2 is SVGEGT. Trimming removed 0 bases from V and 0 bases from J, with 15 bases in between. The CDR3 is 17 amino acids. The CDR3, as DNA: TGTGCCAGCAGTTACTCACATGGGAGACCCAACTCCTACGAGCAGTACTTC. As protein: CASSYSHGRPNSYEQYF.

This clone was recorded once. The CDR3 loop reads CATSRDRAAGEPQHF. CDR3 coding DNA: TGTGCCACCAGCAGAGACAGGGCCGCGGGGGAGCCCCAGCATTTT. The chain couples TRBV15 to TRBJ1-5; tentative D call: TRBD1 (5 bases). The length of the CDR3 is 15 residues. Trimming pared 0 bases from V and 8 bases from J, leaving 14 bases between. Germline V gene sequence: CDR1 LNHNV, CDR2 YYDKDF (reference sequence).

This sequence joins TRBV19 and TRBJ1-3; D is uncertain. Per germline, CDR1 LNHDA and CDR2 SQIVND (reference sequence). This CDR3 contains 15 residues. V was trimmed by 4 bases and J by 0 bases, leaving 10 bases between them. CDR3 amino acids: CASSNQADSGNTIYF. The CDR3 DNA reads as TGTGCCAGTAGTAATCAGGCCGACTCTGGAAACACCATATATTTT.

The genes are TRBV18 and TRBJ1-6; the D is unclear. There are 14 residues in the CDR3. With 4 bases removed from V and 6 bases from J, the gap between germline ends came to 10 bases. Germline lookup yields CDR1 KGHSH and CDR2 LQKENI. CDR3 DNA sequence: TGTGCCAGCTCACTGGCAGGACTTAATTCACCCCTCCACTTT. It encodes CASSLAGLNSPLHF.

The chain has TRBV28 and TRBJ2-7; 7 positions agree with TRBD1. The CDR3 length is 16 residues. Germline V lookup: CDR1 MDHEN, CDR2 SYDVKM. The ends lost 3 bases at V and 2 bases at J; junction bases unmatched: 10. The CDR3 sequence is CASSLNRGGIAYEQYF. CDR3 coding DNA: TGTGCCAGCAGTTTGAATAGAGGGGGCATCGCCTACGAGCAGTACTTC.

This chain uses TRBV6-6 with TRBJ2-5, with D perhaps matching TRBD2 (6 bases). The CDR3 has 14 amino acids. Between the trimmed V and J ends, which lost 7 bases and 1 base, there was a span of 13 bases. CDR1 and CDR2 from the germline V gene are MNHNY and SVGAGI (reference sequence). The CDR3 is CASTGGVRQETQYF. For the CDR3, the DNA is TGTGCCAGCACCGGCGGGGTACGCCAAGAGACCCAGTACTTC.

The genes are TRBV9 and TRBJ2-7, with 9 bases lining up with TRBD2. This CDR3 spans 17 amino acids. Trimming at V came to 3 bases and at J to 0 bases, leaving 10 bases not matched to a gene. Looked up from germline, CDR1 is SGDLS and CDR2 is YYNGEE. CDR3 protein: CASSGFLAGSPSYEQYF. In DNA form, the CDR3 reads TGTGCCAGCAGCGGATTTCTAGCGGGAAGCCCCTCCTACGAGCAGTACTTC.

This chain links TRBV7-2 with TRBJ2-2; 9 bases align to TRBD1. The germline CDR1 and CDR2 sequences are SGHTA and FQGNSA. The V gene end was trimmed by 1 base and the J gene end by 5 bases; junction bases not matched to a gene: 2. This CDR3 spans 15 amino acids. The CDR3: CASSLDRGHTGELFF. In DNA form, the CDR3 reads TGTGCCAGCAGCTTAGACAGGGGGCATACCGGGGAGCTGTTTTTT.

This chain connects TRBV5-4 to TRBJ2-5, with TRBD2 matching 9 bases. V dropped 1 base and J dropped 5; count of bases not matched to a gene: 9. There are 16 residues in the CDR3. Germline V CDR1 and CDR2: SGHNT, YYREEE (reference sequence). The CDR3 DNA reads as TGTGCCAGCAGCTTGCGTGCGGGGGGGCCCGGGGAGACCCAGTACTTC. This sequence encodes CASSLRAGGPGETQYF.

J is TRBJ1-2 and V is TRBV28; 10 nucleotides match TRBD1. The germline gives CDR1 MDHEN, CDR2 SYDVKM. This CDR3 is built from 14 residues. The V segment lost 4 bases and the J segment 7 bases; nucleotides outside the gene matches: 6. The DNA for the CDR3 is TGTGCCAGCAGTTCCGGGACAGGGGAAGGTGGCTACACCTTC. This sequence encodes CASSSGTGEGGYTF.

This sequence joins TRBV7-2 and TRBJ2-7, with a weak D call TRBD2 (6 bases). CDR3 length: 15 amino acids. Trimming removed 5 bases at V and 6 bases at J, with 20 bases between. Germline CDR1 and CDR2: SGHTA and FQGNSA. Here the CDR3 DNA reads TGTGCCAGCAGCCTCGTGGGGGGTTGGGCCCGCGAGCAGTACTTC. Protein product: CASSLVGGWAREQYF.

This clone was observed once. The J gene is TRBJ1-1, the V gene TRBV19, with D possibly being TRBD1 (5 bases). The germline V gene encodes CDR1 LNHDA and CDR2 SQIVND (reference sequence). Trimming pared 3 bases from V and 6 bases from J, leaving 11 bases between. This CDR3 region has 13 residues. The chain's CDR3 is CASSMVSGAEAFF. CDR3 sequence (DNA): TGTGCCAGTAGTATGGTTTCGGGGGCTGAAGCTTTCTTT.